Listed here are 29 T cell receptor beta chains from one sample, sequenced in a study of CD8 T cells in ankylosing spondylitis. Study-wide results and caveats: It appeared that ankylosing spondylitis blood was characterized by a TCR beta motif of under ten highly homologous variants.

TCRdb independently ran MiXCR on the 5' RACE reads; one entry per CDR3 protein. The sample gives some 840,000 distinct CDR3 sequences, about 10% of which show up once; 0.51% is in the top ten. No cognate antigen is known for these TCRs. Sequences were obtained from blood, either unsorted or a sorted T cell fraction (not recorded which). The receptors stem from a male donor with ankylosing spondylitis.

The chain is built from TRBV20-1 and TRBJ1-2; no reliable D call. Trimming shortened V by 5 bases and J by 0 bases, and 13 bases separated the two germline ends. Germline V gene lookup returns CDR1 DFQATT and CDR2 SNEGSKA (reference sequence). The CDR3 runs to 14 residues. CDR3 loop: CSAFTRGANYGYTF. The CDR3 DNA sequence: TGCAGTGCTTTCACCCGGGGAGCTAACTATGGCTACACCTTC.

This clonotype turned up a few times. The chain recombines TRBV20-1 with TRBJ2-7; 7 bases line up with TRBD1. Germline-derived CDR1 and CDR2 are DFQATT and SNEGSKA (reference sequence). V gave up 3 bases and J gave up 3 bases; unmatched junction bases: 5. CDR3 size: 13 residues. CDR3 in DNA: TGCAGTGCTAGGAAACAGGGGAGCTACGAGCAGTACTTC. This gives the protein CSARKQGSYEQYF.

This clonotype came up many times. The chain combines TRBV29-1 with TRBJ2-3; 12 bases agree with TRBD1. The CDR3 totals 14 residues. Germline lookup yields CDR1 SQVTM and CDR2 ANQGSEA. The J segment lost 4 bases and the V segment lost 7 bases, leaving 6 bases of the junction unmatched. The CDR3 spells CSAAGTGGPDTQYF. In DNA form, the CDR3 reads TGCAGCGCCGCGGGGACAGGGGGCCCAGATACGCAGTATTTT.

This clonotype was counted many times. V usage is TRBV5-1 and J usage is TRBJ1-6, with a tentative D call TRBD1 (5 bases). V was pared by 3 bases and J by 7 bases, with 14 bases between. The germline CDR1 and CDR2 sequences are SGHRS and YFSETQ. The CDR3 runs 15 residues. In nucleotides, the CDR3 is TGCGCCAGCAGCTCGGGACGTAGGGAGAATTCACCCCTCCACTTT. Its protein is CASSSGRRENSPLHF.

This clonotype was seen a handful of times. DNA for the CDR3: TGCAGTGCTGCCACCCCCCGGATGTACGCGGCCCAGTACTTC. It encodes CSAATPRMYAAQYF. This chain links TRBV20-1 with TRBJ2-5; no firm D call. Deletions cut 5 bases from V and 9 bases from J, with 22 bases between. The germline V gene encodes CDR1 DFQATT and CDR2 SNEGSKA (reference sequence). The CDR3 runs 14 residues.

This clonotype was seen a handful of times. The chain combines TRBV24-1 with TRBJ2-1; 11 bases line up with TRBD2. Germline trimming cut 4 bases from V and 0 bases from J; bases unmatched to any gene: 4. There are 17 residues in the CDR3. CDR1 is KGHDR and CDR2 is SFDVKD in the germline V gene. The CDR3 DNA follows: TGTGCCACCAGTGACCCAGGGACTAGCGGCTCCTACAATGAGCAGTTCTTC. This encodes CATSDPGTSGSYNEQFF.

The CDR3 DNA reads TGTGCCAGCTCACCTGAGGCGGGGAACACAGATACGCAGTATTTT. This translates into CASSPEAGNTDTQYF. The chain combines TRBV18 with TRBJ2-3; tentatively, D is TRBD2 (6 bases). The CDR3 length is 15 residues. From germline, CDR1 is KGHSH and CDR2 LQKENI. Trimming took off 3 bases at V and 2 bases at J, with 12 bases between the two ends.

This clonotype has just a few counts. The chain couples TRBV6-1 to TRBJ1-5; D might be TRBD1 (5 bases). Trimming pared 6 bases from V and 1 base from J, leaving 13 bases between. Germline V lookup: CDR1 MNHNS, CDR2 SASEGT. The CDR3 runs 15 residues. The CDR3 DNA reads as TGTGCCAGCAGCCCACGTTGGGGGAGCAATCAGCCCCAGCATTTT. It specifies CASSPRWGSNQPQHF.

The J gene is TRBJ1-5, the V gene TRBV20-1; D not resolved. Deletions cut 5 bases from V and 8 bases from J, with 10 bases between. This CDR3 comprises 11 residues. Germline lookup yields CDR1 DFQATT and CDR2 SNEGSKA (reference sequence). DNA for the CDR3: TGCAGTGCTGGTTCTCTTGAGCCCCAGCATTTT. Translating gives CSAGSLEPQHF.

There are a few counts of this clonotype. The chain combines TRBV6-1 with TRBJ2-6; D may correspond to TRBD1 or TRBD2 (5 bases each). The V end was cut by 5 bases, the J end by 4 bases, with 18 bases between. Germline CDR1 is MNHNS and CDR2 is SASEGT. This CDR3 is built from 17 residues. This CDR3 reads CASSKPSGPPGANVLTF. CDR3 in DNA: TGTGCCAGCAGTAAACCATCGGGGCCTCCGGGGGCCAACGTCCTGACTTTC.

The sample holds many counts of this clonotype. CDR3 residues: CASTRRERGDSPLHF. The CDR3, as DNA: TGTGCCAGCACTCGCCGCGAGAGGGGTGATTCACCCCTCCACTTT. The chain links TRBV4-2 to TRBJ1-6, with D possibly being TRBD1 (5 bases). The ends were cut back, 7 bases at V and 8 bases at J, with 18 bases in the middle. The germline V gene has CDR1 LGHNA and CDR2 YNFKEQ. The CDR3 extends over 15 amino acids.

The chain couples TRBV9 to TRBJ2-7, with D unresolved. Germline V gene data show CDR1 as SGDLS and CDR2 as YYNGEE. The V gene lost 7 bases and the J gene lost 0 bases, with 14 bases spanning the gap. The CDR3 is 14 amino acids. The CDR3 DNA follows: TGTGCCAGCTCGCCGGCGAGCAACTCCTACGAGCAGTACTTC. This codes for CASSPASNSYEQYF.

In regard to this clonotype: A junction end diverges from the germline sequence, so it may reflect a read error. This chain joins TRBV20-1 and TRBJ2-1; no definite D call. CDR3 size: 15 residues. Germline CDR1 reads DFQATT; CDR2 reads SNEGSKA (reference sequence). The CDR3 DNA follows: TGCTGTGCTAGATCCCTGGATGGCTCCTACAATGAGCAGTTCTTC. It encodes CCARSLDGSYNEQFF.

The gene calls are TRBV20-1 and TRBJ1-5; D is uncertain. The length of the CDR3 is 14 residues. The V gene lost 0 bases and the J gene lost 6 bases, with 12 bases spanning the gap. Germline loops: CDR1 DFQATT, CDR2 SNEGSKA (reference sequence). As DNA, the CDR3 is TGCAGTGCTAGAGATCGGAAGGAAATTCAGCCCCAGCATTTT. Protein sequence: CSARDRKEIQPQHF.

This clonotype was found a few times. The CDR3 protein is CGPQGDIYNEQFF. The CDR3 DNA sequence: TGCGGTCCACAGGGGGACATATACAATGAGCAGTTCTTC. This chain connects TRBV20-1 to TRBJ2-1, with TRBD1 matching 8 bases. The CDR3 sequence is 13 residues long. The germline V gene has CDR1 DFQATT and CDR2 SNEGSKA (reference sequence).

Worth noting for this clonotype: One end of the junction fails to match germline, which may point to a read error. V usage is TRBV20-1 and J usage is TRBJ2-2; the match to TRBD1 covers 7 bases. In germline, CDR1 is DFQATT, CDR2 SNEGSKA (reference sequence). This CDR3 comprises 16 residues. The CDR3 loop reads CCARDPGTENTGELFF. The CDR3 DNA follows: TGCTGTGCTAGAGACCCCGGGACAGAAAACACCGGGGAGCTGTTTTTT.

The gene calls are TRBV20-1 and TRBJ2-7, with a tentative D call TRBD1 (5 bases). Per germline, CDR1 DFQATT and CDR2 SNEGSKA (reference sequence). This CDR3 has 14 amino acids. V lost 4 bases to trimming and J lost 4 bases, with 17 bases between them. CDR3 sequence reads: CSATEVQGKYEQYF. As DNA, the CDR3 is TGCAGTGCTACCGAAGTGCAGGGAAAGTACGAGCAGTACTTC.

This clonotype was seen repeatedly, ten times or more. The chain links TRBV5-5 to TRBJ2-5; the D gene is possibly TRBD2 (5 bases). The CDR3 totals 14 residues. CDR1 and CDR2 (germline): SGHKS, YYEKEE (reference sequence). V lost 4 bases to trimming and J lost 5 bases, with 15 bases between them. CDR3 nucleotide sequence: TGTGCCAGCAGCCAGGATCTAGCTTATGAGACCCAGTACTTC. Protein: CASSQDLAYETQYF.

This clonotype was picked up a small number of times. V and J are TRBV18 and TRBJ1-1; maybe TRBD1 (6 bases). The CDR3 runs 16 residues. The ends were cut back, 3 bases at V and 0 bases at J, with 14 bases in the middle. In germline, CDR1 is KGHSH, CDR2 LQKENI. The CDR3 here is CASSPSDRLLNTEAFF. The CDR3 region has the DNA TGTGCCAGCTCACCCTCTGACAGGCTTTTGAACACTGAAGCTTTCTTT.

This clonotype was observed at least ten times. The genes are TRBV18 and TRBJ2-7; D is perhaps TRBD2 (6 bases). This CDR3 is 14 amino acids long. Germline CDR1 and CDR2: KGHSH and LQKENI. The germline V and J ends were trimmed by 3 bases and 1 base, with 10 bases remaining between them. The CDR3 here is CASSPEGMSYEQYF. CDR3 bases: TGTGCCAGCTCACCGGAGGGTATGTCCTACGAGCAGTACTTC.

This clonotype came up many times. The rearrangement uses TRBV6-5 and TRBJ1-2; no firm D call. The V gene's germline CDR1 is MNHEY and CDR2 SVGAGI. Trimming stripped 2 bases from V and 4 bases from J, with 8 bases between. The CDR3 extends over 13 amino acids. The chain's CDR3 is CASSYRQTYGYTF. The CDR3 DNA reads TGTGCCAGCAGTTACCGGCAGACCTATGGCTACACCTTC.

This chain connects TRBV20-1 to TRBJ1-5; no definite D call. The germline V and J ends were trimmed by 4 bases and 1 base, with 14 bases remaining between them. Germline CDR1 is DFQATT and CDR2 is SNEGSKA (reference sequence). The CDR3 runs to 15 residues. The CDR3, as DNA: TGCAGTGCTACCCGGACGGTCGCGAGCAATCAGCCCCAGCATTTT. Translating it yields CSATRTVASNQPQHF.

This chain joins TRBV7-2 and TRBJ2-1; D unclear. Trimming left V 0 bases short and J 5 bases short, with 5 bases between. Germline loops: CDR1 SGHTA, CDR2 FQGNSA. CDR3 length equals 13 residues. CDR3 sequence reads: CASSLAFNNEQFF. The CDR3 DNA sequence: TGTGCCAGCAGCTTAGCGTTCAACAATGAGCAGTTCTTC.

This clonotype was counted many times. The chain has TRBV4-1 and TRBJ2-5, with unresolved D. Trimming left V 1 base short and J 5 bases short, with 14 bases between. The CDR3 is 15 amino acids. Looked up from germline, CDR1 is MGHRA and CDR2 is YSYEKL. Here the CDR3 reads CASSQVSHDSETQYF. The CDR3, as DNA: TGCGCCAGCAGCCAAGTTTCGCATGACTCGGAGACCCAGTACTTC.

This clonotype has a count of ten or more. V usage is TRBV5-1 and J usage is TRBJ1-1, with D unresolved. The CDR3 is 13 amino acids. Trimming stripped 0 bases from V and 1 base from J, with 4 bases between. Germline V lookup: CDR1 SGHRS, CDR2 YFSETQ. Written as DNA, the CDR3 is TGCGCCAGCAGCTTGGAGTGGAACACTGAAGCTTTCTTT. Translated, it gives CASSLEWNTEAFF. Full variable domain (missing parts from reference TRBV5-1 and TRBJ1-1): KAGVTQTPRYLIKTRGQQVTLSCSPISGHRSVSWYQQTPGQGLQFLFEYFSETQRNKGNFPGRFSGRQFSNSRSEMNVSTLELGDSALYLCASSLEWNTEAFFGQGTRLTVV.

This clonotype was detected only a few times. The CDR3 spells CASSLIQGHTEAFF. CDR3 nucleotides: TGCGCCAGCAGCCTCATACAGGGCCACACTGAAGCTTTCTTT. V is TRBV4-3 and J is TRBJ1-1, with D possibly being TRBD1 (6 bases). Germline V gives CDR1 LGHNA, CDR2 YSLEER. V was cut by 4 bases and J by 3 bases, with 12 bases left in between. The CDR3 is 14 residues long.

This clonotype has a handful of counts. The V gene is TRBV7-9, the J gene TRBJ2-5; D is unresolved. Germline CDR1 reads SEHNR; CDR2 reads FQNEAQ (reference sequence). The V gene lost 2 bases and the J gene lost 5 bases, with 9 bases spanning the gap. This CDR3 region has 13 residues. In nucleotides, the CDR3 is TGTGCCAGCAGCTTAAAATCGTCGGAGACCCAGTACTTC. It encodes CASSLKSSETQYF.

There are a few counts of this clonotype. The genes are TRBV6-2 or TRBV6-3 and TRBJ2-2, with D unclear. The CDR3 extends over 16 amino acids. Germline V gene lookup returns CDR1 MNHEY and CDR2 SVGEGT. V lost 0 bases and J 0 bases, leaving 8 bases between the germline ends. The CDR3 protein is CASSYSALSNTGELFF. CDR3 nucleotide sequence: TGTGCCAGCAGTTACTCGGCACTTTCGAACACCGGGGAGCTGTTTTTT.

In this sample, this clonotype turned up many times. The chain employs TRBV7-2 and TRBJ2-7; 7 bases line up with TRBD1. This CDR3 has 14 residues. V shed 2 bases and J 3 bases; nucleotides not matched to a gene: 4. Germline V gene data show CDR1 as SGHTA and CDR2 as FQGNSA. The CDR3 region has the DNA TGTGCCAGCAGCTTAAGATACAGGGGCTACGAGCAGTACTTC. It translates to CASSLRYRGYEQYF.